These 7 T cell receptor beta chains came from one sample sequenced in a study of identical twins. Using its own MiXCR run on the 5' RACE reads, TCRdb lists one record per CDR3 protein. The sample comprises some 570,000 distinct CDR3 sequences, around 20% of which are singletons, and roughly 0.5% rests with the top ten. A further study also used this sample, focusing on yellow fever vaccine responses in identical twins.

The sequenced sample consisted of CD4+ T cells sorted from blood. Receptor source: a young woman in good health.

This clonotype has more than one count but fewer than ten. The V call is TRBV2, the J call TRBJ2-1; 10 nucleotides line up with TRBD2. J was trimmed by 4 bases and V by 7 bases; bases with no gene match: 4. The germline V gene has CDR1 SNHLY and CDR2 FYNNEI. This CDR3 is 14 amino acids long. The CDR3: CASMGTSVYNEQFF. The CDR3 coding sequence is TGTGCCAGCATGGGGACTAGCGTTTACAATGAGCAGTTCTTC.

The table lists this clonotype with a few counts. J is TRBJ1-1 and V is TRBV15, with D maybe TRBD1 (5 bases). V lost 0 bases and J 4 bases, leaving 9 bases between the germline ends. In germline, CDR1 is LNHNV, CDR2 YYDKDF (reference sequence). The CDR3 contains 14 residues. CDR3 DNA sequence: TGTGCCACCAGCAGAGATGGGGGGATCACTGAAGCTTTCTTT. Its protein product is CATSRDGGITEAFF.

The chain combines TRBV19 with TRBJ2-5, with 11 bases identical to TRBD2. The V segment lost 4 bases and the J segment 3 bases; nucleotides outside the gene matches: 16. This CDR3 has 19 amino acids. In germline, CDR1 is LNHDA, CDR2 SQIVND (reference sequence). The CDR3 is CASSTYPGLAETIKETQYF. The CDR3 region has the DNA TGTGCCAGTAGTACGTATCCGGGACTAGCGGAAACGATTAAAGAGACCCAGTACTTC.

The chain recombines TRBV7-2 with TRBJ2-3; 11 bases map to TRBD2. Trimming took 0 bases from V and 1 from J; bases not matched to a gene: 6. The V gene's germline CDR1 is SGHTA and CDR2 FQGNSA. There are 18 residues in the CDR3. The CDR3 DNA is TGTGCCAGCAGCTTAGCTGGGCTAGCGGGGGGTCGCACAGATACGCAGTATTTT. Translation gives CASSLAGLAGGRTDTQYF. Drawing the rest from reference TRBV7-2 and TRBJ2-3, the complete variable domain is GAGVSQSPSNKVTEKGKDVELRCDPISGHTALYWYRQSLGQGLEFLIYFQGNSAPDKSGLPSDRFSAERTGGSVSTLTIQRTQQEDSAVYLCASSLAGLAGGRTDTQYFGPGTRLTVL.

This clonotype occurred a few times. V usage is TRBV19 and J usage is TRBJ2-1, with D tentatively TRBD2 (5 bases). The CDR3 is made up of 13 amino acids. Germline V CDR1 and CDR2: LNHDA, SQIVND (reference sequence). V gave up 4 bases and J gave up 7 bases, with 11 bases separating them. The CDR3 sequence: CASSTGKRNEQFF. The CDR3 nucleotides are TGTGCCAGTAGTACCGGGAAACGAAATGAGCAGTTCTTC. Full variable domain (rest looked up from reference TRBV19 and TRBJ2-1): DGGITQSPKYLFRKEGQNVTLSCEQNLNHDAMYWYRQDPGQGLRLIYYSQIVNDFQKGDIAEGYSVSREKKESFPLTVTSAQKNPTAFYLCASSTGKRNEQFFGPGTRLTVL.

This chain links TRBV2 with TRBJ1-6; 8 bases are a match to TRBD1. Per the germline V gene, CDR1 is SNHLY and CDR2 is FYNNEI. The junction had 10 bases not matched to a gene; V was cut back by 7 bases and J by 8 bases. CDR3 length equals 15 residues. The CDR3 protein is CASILGQGVDSPLHF. The DNA for the CDR3 is TGTGCCAGCATTTTAGGACAGGGAGTAGATTCACCCCTCCACTTT.

This clonotype occurred a few times. The V gene is TRBV3-1, the J gene TRBJ2-1; 12 bases map to TRBD2. This CDR3 has 16 residues. Germline lookup yields CDR1 LGHDT and CDR2 YNNKEL (reference sequence). Trimming at V came to 3 bases and at J to 7 bases, leaving 7 bases not matched to a gene. As DNA, the CDR3 is TGTGCCAGCAGCCAGGCACTAGCGGGAGGCTCTAATGAGCAGTTCTTC. It is translated as CASSQALAGGSNEQFF.